This entry lists 13 T cell receptor beta chains sequenced from one sample in a study of OX40 agonist ivuxolimab in advanced cancers. TCRdb's copy holds only in-frame clones and misses some; the assay was immunoSEQ multiplex PCR. This sample yields roughly 28,000 clones, of which around 82% are seen a single time; around 10% belongs to the top ten. The sequences come from CD4+ or CD8+ T cells sorted from blood, collected in a trial of the OX40 agonist ivuxolimab. The receptors come from an adult with an advanced solid tumor such as melanoma, head and neck, liver or kidney cancer.

The chain recombines TRBV5-5 with TRBJ1-1; D possibly corresponds to TRBD1 (6 bases). The V gene's germline CDR1 is SGHKS and CDR2 YYEKEE (reference sequence). CDR3 length: 13 residues. Trimming took 4 bases from V and 0 from J, leaving 7 bases between them. CDR3 protein: CASSGQLNTEAFF. For the CDR3, the DNA is TGTGCCAGCAGCGGACAGCTGAACACTGAAGCTTTCTTT.

A single count supports this clone. The chain uses TRBV6-1 and TRBJ1-6; 8 bases are a match to TRBD1. CDR1 and CDR2 (germline): MNHNS, SASEGT. With 0 bases clipped from V and 7 bases from J, the junction kept 5 bases outside the gene matches. The CDR3 spans 16 residues. The CDR3 loop is CASSEATGDDNSPLHF. As DNA, the CDR3 is TGTGCCAGCAGTGAAGCGACAGGGGATGACAATTCACCCCTCCACTTT.

The chain recombines TRBV9 with TRBJ1-5; the D gene is possibly TRBD1 (5 bases). Trimming pared 4 bases from V and 1 base from J, leaving 9 bases between. CDR1 SGDLS and CDR2 YYNGEE come from the germline V gene. The CDR3 has 14 residues. CDR3 DNA sequence: TGTGCCAGCAGCCTGGGACTGAGCAATCAGCCCCAGCATTTT. Protein: CASSLGLSNQPQHF. Supplemented by reference TRBV9 and TRBJ1-5, the full variable domain reads DSGVTQTPKHLITATGQRVTLRCSPRSGDLSVYWYQQSLDQGLQFLIQYYNGEERAKGNILERFSAQQFPDLHSELNLSSLELGDSALYFCASSLGLSNQPQHFGDGTRLSIL.

By share, this clone ranks as medium-sized (0.01 to 0.1%). At the DNA level, this CDR3 is encoded by other sequences in the same sample as well. The chain couples TRBV27 to TRBJ2-7, with 7 bases matching TRBD1. The length of the CDR3 is 14 residues. Germline CDR1 is MNHEY and CDR2 is SMNVEV (reference sequence). Trimming cost V 2 bases and J 0 bases; bases outside gene matches: 1. The CDR3, as DNA: TGTGCCAGCAGTTTAGGACAGGTCTCCTACGAGCAGTACTTC. It specifies CASSLGQVSYEQYF.

CDR3 region: CAWSVTPGGMNTEAFF. CDR3 sequence (DNA): TGTGCCTGGAGTGTGACCCCTGGAGGCATGAACACTGAAGCTTTCTTT. The genes are TRBV30 and TRBJ1-1; D is unclear. Germline CDR1 GTSNPN, CDR2 SVGIG (reference sequence). V shed 0 bases and J shed 0 bases, with 14 bases lying between them. CDR3 length: 16 residues.

V is TRBV25-1 and J is TRBJ2-3; TRBD2 matches at 7 bases. CDR3 length: 15 residues. The germline V gene encodes CDR1 MGHDK and CDR2 SYGVNS. The trim removed 4 bases at V and 2 bases at J, leaving 6 bases unmatched. The CDR3 coding sequence is TGTGCCAGCAGTGGTACAGCGGGGCCCACAGATACGCAGTATTTT. The encoded protein is CASSGTAGPTDTQYF.

This chain uses TRBV4-2 with TRBJ1-6, with D unresolved. CDR3 length: 15 amino acids. V was trimmed by 2 bases and J by 13 bases, leaving 18 bases between them. The germline gives CDR1 LGHNA, CDR2 YNFKEQ. CDR3 in amino acids: CASSQLYEASSPLHF. The CDR3 DNA is TGTGCCAGCAGCCAATTGTACGAAGCGTCTAGTCCCCTCCACTTT.

This clone was observed a single time. The J gene is TRBJ1-1, the V gene TRBV11-3; a weak D match, TRBD1 (6 bases). V was clipped by 5 bases and J by 4 bases, with 14 bases between them. Germline lookup yields CDR1 SGHNT and CDR2 YENEEA. This CDR3 is 14 amino acids long. The DNA for the CDR3 is TGTGCCAGCAGCCCAGGGGCAGGAGTCACTGAAGCTTTCTTT. This gives the protein CASSPGAGVTEAFF. The full variable domain, its missing parts supplied by reference TRBV11-3 and TRBJ1-1, is EAGVVQSPRYKIIEKKQPVAFWCNPISGHNTLYWYLQNLGQGPELLIRYENEEAVDDSQLPKDRFSAERLKGVDSTLKIQPAELGDSAVYLCASSPGAGVTEAFFGQGTRLTVV.

This chain links TRBV18 with TRBJ1-1; 9 bases are shared with TRBD1. The CDR3 consists of 12 residues. V trimming: 6 bases; J trimming: 8 bases; junction bases outside the gene matches: 4. Germline loops: CDR1 KGHSH, CDR2 LQKENI. As DNA, the CDR3 is TGTGCCAGCTCCCGGACAGGGGAGGAAGCTTTCTTT. This codes for CASSRTGEEAFF. Supplemented by reference TRBV18 and TRBJ1-1, the full variable domain reads NAGVMQNPRHLVRRRGQEARLRCSPMKGHSHVYWYRQLPEEGLKFMVYLQKENIIDESGMPKERFSAEFPKEGPSILRIQQVVRGDSAAYFCASSRTGEEAFFGQGTRLTVV.

The chain couples TRBV7-9 to TRBJ2-2, with D possibly TRBD1 on 6 matching bases. The CDR3 is 15 residues long. Germline values: CDR1 SEHNR, CDR2 FQNEAQ (reference sequence). Trimming removed 5 bases at V and 3 bases at J, with 13 bases between. In nucleotides, the CDR3 is TGTGCCAGCAGCCCCACAGGGACGTACACCGGGGAGCTGTTTTTT. Amino acids: CASSPTGTYTGELFF.

The chain recombines TRBV5-6 with TRBJ1-6, with TRBD1 as a possible D gene (5 bases). Deletions cut 4 bases from V and 9 bases from J, with 8 bases between. CDR1 and CDR2 from the germline V gene are SGHDT and YYEEEE. This CDR3 has 12 amino acids. CDR3 sequence reads: CASSGGGSPLHF. In DNA form, the CDR3 reads TGTGCCAGCAGCGGGGGAGGTTCACCCCTCCACTTT. The complete variable domain, with remaining parts taken from reference TRBV5-6 and TRBJ1-6, reads DAGVTQSPTHLIKTRGQQVTLRCSPKSGHDTVSWYQQALGQGPQFIFQYYEEEERQRGNFPDRFSGHQFPNYSSELNVNALLLGDSALYLCASSGGGSPLHFGNGTRLTVT.

The chain links TRBV23-1 to TRBJ2-3; D remains ambiguous. TRBV23-1 is known as an ORF, though its function is uncertain. CDR3 length: 12 amino acids. V dropped 7 bases and J dropped 2 bases, with 7 bases sitting between them. Here the CDR3 DNA reads TGCGCCAGCACACCCCACACAGATACGCAGTATTTT. It specifies CASTPHTDTQYF.

This clone was found a few times. The J gene is TRBJ2-3, the V gene TRBV9, with D maybe TRBD2 (5 bases). Germline V CDR1 and CDR2: SGDLS, YYNGEE. V was cut by 0 bases and J by 2 bases, with 10 bases left in between. The CDR3 consists of 15 residues. The CDR3 here is CASSVAVDSTDTQYF. CDR3 in DNA: TGTGCCAGCAGCGTAGCGGTGGACTCCACAGATACGCAGTATTTT.